The clone carrying this TCR beta chain was found a few times. These data originate in a study of T-cell reconstitution after alpha-beta-depleted transplantation in children. This CDR3 spans 15 amino acids. The germline V gene encodes CDR1 LGHDT and CDR2 YNNKEL (reference sequence). Between the trimmed V and J ends, which lost 0 bases and 4 bases, there was a span of 10 bases. A TCRbeta library incorporating unique molecular identifiers was prepared. TCRdb called the PCR reads again in MiXCR, with one record for every CDR3 protein. The table has 420,000 or so distinct CDR3 sequences, about a tenth seen once; the top ten hold 4.5% to 6.5%.

This sequence joins TRBV3-1 and TRBJ1-5; D might be TRBD1 (6 bases). The receptor was derived from a human donor who donated a stem cell graft to a child with acute myeloid leukemia. The sequenced sample was PBMCs from the stem cell graft donor, obtained from the stem cell graft. The CDR3 nucleotides are TGTGCCAGCAGCCAAGATCGGGGGCTTAATCAGCCCCAGCATTTT. Residues: CASSQDRGLNQPQHF.